This T cell receptor (beta chain) was retrieved from a study of blood T cell repertoires in COVID-19. Profiled with immunoSEQ multiplex PCR; TCRdb holds only in-frame clones, not every one. The table shows about 400,000 clones, with roughly 87% occurring only once. The CDR3 length is 14 residues. Trimming took off 6 bases at V and 4 bases at J, with 12 bases between the two ends. The germline V gene has CDR1 MNHEY and CDR2 SMNVEV (reference sequence). What was sequenced was PBMCs or T cells enriched from blood (not recorded which). This chain connects TRBV27 to TRBJ1-4, with D perhaps TRBD1 (5 bases). This clonotype was sampled from a woman aged 40 to 50 with acute COVID-19. The CDR3 DNA follows: TGTGCCAGCAGCTTAGACAGACTTAATGAAAAACTGTTTTTT. Amino acids: CASSLDRLNEKLFF.